A selection of T cell receptor beta chains follows, all from one sample in a study of CD8+ T cells in alopecia areata. Using immunoSEQ multiplex PCR, the repertoire was profiled, and TCRdb retains in-frame clones only, with some absent. The table lists around 120,000 clones, roughly two fifths of them singletons. Sequenced: CD4+ T cells sorted from blood. The receptors were gathered from a human donor with alopecia areata. The CDR3 runs from the conserved cysteine through the conserved F or W. D genes are given only for firm matches. Only part of the rows carry a size: once, few, many, or a class if the clone is expanded.

v_gene,d_gene,abundance,j_gene,CDR3aa,CDR3nt
TRBV11-2,TRBD1,-,TRBJ1-6,CASSLSGTVSSPLHF,TGTGCCAGCAGCTTATCCGGGACAGTTAGTTCACCCCTCCACTTT
TRBV29-1,-,-,TRBJ2-1,CSADEGGSYNEQFF,TGCAGCGCCGATGAGGGGGGGTCGTACAATGAGCAGTTCTTC
TRBV29-1,TRBD2,few,TRBJ2-2,CSVWGLGNTGELFF,TGCAGCGTGTGGGGACTAGGGAACACCGGGGAGCTGTTTTTT
TRBV30,TRBD2,-,TRBJ2-1,CAWSTQWASGSDEQFF,TGTGCCTGGAGTACCCAGTGGGCTAGCGGGAGCGATGAGCAGTTCTTC
TRBV28,TRBD1,-,TRBJ1-2,CASSWGDRGYGYTF,TGTGCCAGCAGCTGGGGTGACAGGGGATATGGCTACACCTTC
TRBV7-2,-,-,TRBJ2-4,CASSGTVSVRNIQYF,TGTGCCAGCAGCGGAACAGTGTCCGTCAGGAACATTCAGTACTTC
TRBV7-9,TRBD1,few,TRBJ1-1,CASSLFGTGSSEAFF,TGTGCCAGCAGCTTATTCGGGACAGGGTCCAGTGAAGCTTTCTTT
TRBV20-1,-,-,TRBJ2-1,CSLRGYEQFF,TGCAGTCTTAGGGGCTATGAGCAGTTCTTC
TRBV7-2,-,-,TRBJ2-3,CASSLNRPDTQYF,TGTGCCAGCAGTCTCAACCGTCCAGATACGCAGTATTTT
TRBV30,-,-,TRBJ2-3,CAWTRGYPSTDTQYF,TGTGCCTGGACCCGCGGCTACCCTAGCACAGATACGCAGTATTTT
TRBV29-1,TRBD1,-,TRBJ2-7,CSAGTDVYEQYF,TGCAGCGCCGGGACAGACGTCTACGAGCAGTACTTC
TRBV28,TRBD1,-,TRBJ2-5,CASSLTGGEETQYF,TGTGCCAGCAGTTTAACAGGGGGCGAAGAGACCCAGTACTTC
TRBV4-3,-,few,TRBJ2-1,CASSQDRAAPTQFF,TGCGCCAGCAGCCAAGACAGAGCGGCGCCGACGCAGTTCTTC
TRBV6-6,TRBD1,-,TRBJ1-1,CASSYSQGGTEAFF,TGTGCCAGCAGTTACAGTCAGGGGGGGACTGAAGCTTTCTTT
TRBV4-1,-,-,TRBJ2-5,CASSLLAWGETQYF,TGCGCCAGCAGCCTACTAGCCTGGGGAGAGACCCAGTACTTC
TRBV27,-,few,TRBJ2-5,CASSGTYNGRQETQYF,TGTGCCAGCAGTGGGACGTATAATGGTCGGCAAGAGACCCAGTACTTC
TRBV23-1,TRBD1,-,TRBJ1-1,CASSQWAGGNTEAFF,TGCGCCAGCAGTCAATGGGCAGGGGGGAACACTGAAGCTTTCTTT
TRBV7-2,-,-,TRBJ1-2,CASSLGSRDYGYTF,TGTGCCAGCAGCTTAGGATCTAGGGACTATGGCTACACCTTC
TRBV30,TRBD2,-,TRBJ2-7,CAWTGTSGINEQYF,TGTGCCTGGACCGGGACTAGCGGGATCAACGAGCAGTACTTC
TRBV7-3,-,-,TRBJ2-1,CASSLGLTHRNEQFF,TGTGCCAGCAGCTTGGGGTTGACCCACAGGAATGAGCAGTTCTTC
TRBV7-2,TRBD1,few,TRBJ1-2,CASSKTGMNYGYTF,TGTGCCAGCAGCAAGACAGGGATGAACTATGGCTACACCTTC
TRBV5-4,TRBD1,few,TRBJ2-3,CASSRQGATDTQYF,TGTGCCAGCAGCCGACAGGGGGCCACAGATACGCAGTATTTT
TRBV29-1,TRBD1,few,TRBJ2-5,CSVGEGAGQYF,TGCAGCGTTGGCGAGGGGGCCGGCCAGTACTTC
TRBV29-1,-,-,TRBJ1-1,CSASRGGTPPAEAFF,TGCAGCGCCTCACGGGGCGGGACCCCCCCCGCTGAAGCTTTCTTT
TRBV29-1,TRBD2,few,TRBJ2-3,CSVSGRAADTQYF,TGCAGCGTAAGCGGGAGGGCCGCAGATACGCAGTATTTT
TRBV7-2,-,few,TRBJ2-5,CASSQGQGRETQYF,TGTGCCAGCAGCCAGGGACAAGGCCGAGAGACCCAGTACTTC
TRBV4-3,-,-,TRBJ1-1,CASSQDTGGNTEAFF,TGCGCCAGCAGCCAAGACACGGGCGGGAACACTGAAGCTTTCTTT